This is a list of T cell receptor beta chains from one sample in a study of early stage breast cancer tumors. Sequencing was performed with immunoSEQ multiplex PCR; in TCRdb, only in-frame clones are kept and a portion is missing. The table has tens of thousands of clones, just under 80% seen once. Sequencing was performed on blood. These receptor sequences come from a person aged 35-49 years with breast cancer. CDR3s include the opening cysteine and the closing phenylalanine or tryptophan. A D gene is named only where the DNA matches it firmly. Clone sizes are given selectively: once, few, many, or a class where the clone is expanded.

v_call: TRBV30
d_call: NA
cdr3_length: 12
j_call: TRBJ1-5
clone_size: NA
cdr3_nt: TGTGCCTGGGCCTGGGGCAATCAGCCCCAGCATTTT
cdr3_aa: CAWAWGNQPQHF

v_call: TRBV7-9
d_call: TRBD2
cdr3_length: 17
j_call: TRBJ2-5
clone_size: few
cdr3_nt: TGTGCCAGCAGCACCCCTCCGGGACTAGCGGGACAAGAGACCCAGTACTTC
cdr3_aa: CASSTPPGLAGQETQYF

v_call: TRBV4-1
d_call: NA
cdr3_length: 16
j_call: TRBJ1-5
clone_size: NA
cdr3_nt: TGCGCCAGCAGCCAACATTGGGGGCAGGATAATCAGCCCCAGCATTTT
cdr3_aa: CASSQHWGQDNQPQHF

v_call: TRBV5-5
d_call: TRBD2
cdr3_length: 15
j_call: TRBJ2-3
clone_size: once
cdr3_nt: TGTGCCAGCAGCTTAGCGGGAGGCCAACCAGATACGCAGTATTTT
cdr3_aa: CASSLAGGQPDTQYF

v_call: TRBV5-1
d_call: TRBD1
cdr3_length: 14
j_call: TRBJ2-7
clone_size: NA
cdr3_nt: TGCGCCAGCAGCTTGGAGGACAGGACCTACGAGCAGTACTTC
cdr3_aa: CASSLEDRTYEQYF

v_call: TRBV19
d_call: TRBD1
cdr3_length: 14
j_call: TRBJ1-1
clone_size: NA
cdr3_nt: TGTGCCAGTAGACAGGGACAGATCAACACTGAAGCTTTCTTT
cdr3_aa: CASRQGQINTEAFF

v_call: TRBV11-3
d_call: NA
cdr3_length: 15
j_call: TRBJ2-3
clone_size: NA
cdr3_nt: TGTGCCAGCAGCTTAGGTTACCCGAGGGAGGATACGCAGTATTTT
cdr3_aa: CASSLGYPREDTQYF

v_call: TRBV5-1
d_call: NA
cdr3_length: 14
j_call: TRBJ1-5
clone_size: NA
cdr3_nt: TGCGCCAGCAGCTTAGAGGGTCTGGGGCAGCCCCAGCATTTT
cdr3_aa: CASSLEGLGQPQHF

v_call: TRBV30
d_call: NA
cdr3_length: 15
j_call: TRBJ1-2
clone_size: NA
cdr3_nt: TGTGCCTGGAGTCAGATCCCCCATAGGAACTATGGCTACACCTTC
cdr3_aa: CAWSQIPHRNYGYTF

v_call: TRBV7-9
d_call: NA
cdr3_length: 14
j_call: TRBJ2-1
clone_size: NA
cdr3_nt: TGTGCCAGCAGCCAAACCGCGGATTCTGATGAGCAGTTCTTC
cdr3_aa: CASSQTADSDEQFF

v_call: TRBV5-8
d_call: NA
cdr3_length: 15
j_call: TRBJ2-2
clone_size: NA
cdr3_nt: TGTGCCAGCAGCTTGGGCGGGACGCGGCCCGGGGAGCTGTTTTTT
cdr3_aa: CASSLGGTRPGELFF

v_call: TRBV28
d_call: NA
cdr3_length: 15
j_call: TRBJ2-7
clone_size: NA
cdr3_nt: TGTGCCAGCAGTTGGGGGGCCGGGGGTCAGTACGAGCAGTACTTC
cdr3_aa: CASSWGAGGQYEQYF

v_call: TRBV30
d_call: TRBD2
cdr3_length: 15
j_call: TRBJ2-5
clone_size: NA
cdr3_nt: TGTGCCTGGACCCTGACCGGGACTAGGACCGAGACCCAGTACTTC
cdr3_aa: CAWTLTGTRTETQYF

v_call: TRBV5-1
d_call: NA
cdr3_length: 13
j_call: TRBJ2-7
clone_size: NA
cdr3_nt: TGCGCCAGCAGCTTCCAGGCTCTGAGCGAGCAGTACTTC
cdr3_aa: CASSFQALSEQYF

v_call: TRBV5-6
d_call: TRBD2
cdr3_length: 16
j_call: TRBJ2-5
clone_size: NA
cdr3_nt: TGTGCCAGCAGCTTGGCACGAGCGGGAGAGGAAGAGACCCAGTACTTC
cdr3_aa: CASSLARAGEEETQYF

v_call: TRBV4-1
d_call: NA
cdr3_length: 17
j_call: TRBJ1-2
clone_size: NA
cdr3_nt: TGCGCCAGCAGCCAAGATCAGTCCCCGCTCCCCAACTATGGCTACACCTTC
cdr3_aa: CASSQDQSPLPNYGYTF

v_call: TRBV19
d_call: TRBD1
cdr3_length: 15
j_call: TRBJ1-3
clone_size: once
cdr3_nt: TGTGCCAGTAGTTCCAGGGGGAGGCCTGGAAACACCATATATTTT
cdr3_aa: CASSSRGRPGNTIYF

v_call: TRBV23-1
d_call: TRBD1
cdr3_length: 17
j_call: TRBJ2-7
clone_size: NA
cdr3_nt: TGCGCCAGCAGTCAACCGAAACGGACAGGGCCCTTCTACGAGCAGTACTTC
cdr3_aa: CASSQPKRTGPFYEQYF

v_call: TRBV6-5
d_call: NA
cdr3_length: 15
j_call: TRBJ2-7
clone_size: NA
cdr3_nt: TGTGCCAGCAGCACACCCACAGGGTTTGGGGACGAGCAGTACTTC
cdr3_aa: CASSTPTGFGDEQYF

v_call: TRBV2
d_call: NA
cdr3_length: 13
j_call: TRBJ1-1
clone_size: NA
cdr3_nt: TGTGCCAGCAGTGATCCGGGTCACACTGAAGCTTTCTTT
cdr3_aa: CASSDPGHTEAFF

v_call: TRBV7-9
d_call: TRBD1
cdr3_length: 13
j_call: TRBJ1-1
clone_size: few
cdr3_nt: TGTGCCAGCAGCTTAGATGGACAGGGGGAAGCTTTCTTT
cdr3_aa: CASSLDGQGEAFF

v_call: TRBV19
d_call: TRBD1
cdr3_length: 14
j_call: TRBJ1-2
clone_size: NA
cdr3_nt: TGTGCCTCGTTCCGACAGGGGGGTAACTATGGCTACACCTTC
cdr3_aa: CASFRQGGNYGYTF

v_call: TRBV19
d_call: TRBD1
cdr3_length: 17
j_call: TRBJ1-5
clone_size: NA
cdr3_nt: TGTGCCAGTAGTACCGGGACAGGGGGCTTTGGTAATCAGCCCCAGCATTTT
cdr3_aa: CASSTGTGGFGNQPQHF

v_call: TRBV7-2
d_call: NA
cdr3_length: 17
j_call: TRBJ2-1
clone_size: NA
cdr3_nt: TGTGCCAGCAGCTTCAATCTGGGAGCAGGCCTTACCGTTGACCAGTTCTTC
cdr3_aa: CASSFNLGAGLTVDQFF

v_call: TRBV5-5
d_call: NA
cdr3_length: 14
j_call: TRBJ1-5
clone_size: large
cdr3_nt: TGTGCCAGCAGAATAGGGGTAGGCAATCAGCCCCAGCATTTT
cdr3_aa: CASRIGVGNQPQHF

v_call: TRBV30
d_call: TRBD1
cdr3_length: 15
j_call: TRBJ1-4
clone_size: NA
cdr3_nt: TGTGCCTGGAGAGCACCGGGACAGGGAGCCGAAAAACTGTTTTTT
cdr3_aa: CAWRAPGQGAEKLFF

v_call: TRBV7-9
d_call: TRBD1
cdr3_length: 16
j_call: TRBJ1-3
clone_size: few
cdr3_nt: TGTGCCAGCAGCTTGGGGGACAGGGGAGCTGGAAACACCATATATTTT
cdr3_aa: CASSLGDRGAGNTIYF

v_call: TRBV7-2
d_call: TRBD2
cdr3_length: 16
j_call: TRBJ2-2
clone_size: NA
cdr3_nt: TGTGCCAGCAGCTTCTTTTTAGCGGGAGGGCCCGGGGAGCTGTTTTTT
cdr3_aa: CASSFFLAGGPGELFF

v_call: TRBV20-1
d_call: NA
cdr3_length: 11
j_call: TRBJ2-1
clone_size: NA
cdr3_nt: TGCAGTGCTAGACTTGGGAATGAGCAGTTCTTC
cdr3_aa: CSARLGNEQFF

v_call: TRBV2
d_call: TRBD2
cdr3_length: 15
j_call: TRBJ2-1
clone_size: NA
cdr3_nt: TGTGCCAGCAGTTATCTAGCGGGAGGAGGGAATGAGCAGTTCTTC
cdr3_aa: CASSYLAGGGNEQFF

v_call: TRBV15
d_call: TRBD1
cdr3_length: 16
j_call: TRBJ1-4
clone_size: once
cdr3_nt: TGTGCCACCAGCTCCGGACAGGGGGCGACTAATGAAAAACTGTTTTTT
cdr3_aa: CATSSGQGATNEKLFF

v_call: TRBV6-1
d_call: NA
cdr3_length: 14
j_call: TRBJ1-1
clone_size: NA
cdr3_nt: TGTGCCAGCAGATCGCAGGGCGTGAACACTGAAGCTTTCTTT
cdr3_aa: CASRSQGVNTEAFF

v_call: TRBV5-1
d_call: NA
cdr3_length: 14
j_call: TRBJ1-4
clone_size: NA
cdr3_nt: TGCGCCAGCAGCAAACACGGGGAGGATGAAAAACTGTTTTTT
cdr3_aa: CASSKHGEDEKLFF

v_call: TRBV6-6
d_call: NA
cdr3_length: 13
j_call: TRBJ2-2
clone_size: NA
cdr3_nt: TGTGCCAGCAGCCCCCGGGAAACCGGGGAGCTGTTTTTT
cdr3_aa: CASSPRETGELFF

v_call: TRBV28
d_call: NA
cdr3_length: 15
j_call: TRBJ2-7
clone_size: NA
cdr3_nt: TGTGCCAGCAGTCCCTACCTGGGTATCACCTACGAGCAGTACTTC
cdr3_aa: CASSPYLGITYEQYF

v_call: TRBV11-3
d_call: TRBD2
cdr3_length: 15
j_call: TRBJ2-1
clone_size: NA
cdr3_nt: TGTGCCAGCAGCTTAGGGGGGGGTTTAGCGAAAGAGCAGTTCTTC
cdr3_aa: CASSLGGGLAKEQFF

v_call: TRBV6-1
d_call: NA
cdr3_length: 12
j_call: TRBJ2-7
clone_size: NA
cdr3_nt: TGTGCCAGCAGTGAAAATGAGTACGAGCAGTACTTC
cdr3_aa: CASSENEYEQYF

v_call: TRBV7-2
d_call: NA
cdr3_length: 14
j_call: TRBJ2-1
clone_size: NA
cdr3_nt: TGTGCCAGCAGCCGCCACGATGGGAGTAGAGAGCAGTTCTTC
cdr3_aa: CASSRHDGSREQFF

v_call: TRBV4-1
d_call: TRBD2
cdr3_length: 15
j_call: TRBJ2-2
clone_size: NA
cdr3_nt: TGCGCCAGCAGCCAGGGACTAGTTCATGGCGGGGAGCTGTTTTTT
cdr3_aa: CASSQGLVHGGELFF

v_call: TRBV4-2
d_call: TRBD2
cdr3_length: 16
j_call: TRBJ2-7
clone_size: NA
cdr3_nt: TGTGCCAGCAGGCCCTTTCTAGCGGGAGGGCTTTACGAGCAGTACTTC
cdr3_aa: CASRPFLAGGLYEQYF

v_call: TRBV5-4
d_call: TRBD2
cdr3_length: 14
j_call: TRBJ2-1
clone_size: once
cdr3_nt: TGTGCCAGCAGCTCTAGCGGGAGCTACAATGAGCAGTTCTTC
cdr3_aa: CASSSSGSYNEQFF

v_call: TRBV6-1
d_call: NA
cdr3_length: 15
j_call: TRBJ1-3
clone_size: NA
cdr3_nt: TGTGCCAGCAGTGAACTGGGGGCCTCTGGAAACACCATATATTTT
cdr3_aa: CASSELGASGNTIYF

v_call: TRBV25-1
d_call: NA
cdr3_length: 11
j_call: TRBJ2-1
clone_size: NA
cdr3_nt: TGTGCCAGCCAAAGGTCCCATGAGCAGTTCTTC
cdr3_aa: CASQRSHEQFF

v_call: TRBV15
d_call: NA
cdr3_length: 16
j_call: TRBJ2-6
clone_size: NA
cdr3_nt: TGTGCCACCAGCAGAGATGGTGGCTCTGGGGCCAACGTCCTGACTTTC
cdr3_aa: CATSRDGGSGANVLTF

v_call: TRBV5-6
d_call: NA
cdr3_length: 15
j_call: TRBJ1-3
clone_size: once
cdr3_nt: TGTGCCAGCAGCTATCAAGGGCCCTCTGGAAACACCATATATTTT
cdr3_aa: CASSYQGPSGNTIYF

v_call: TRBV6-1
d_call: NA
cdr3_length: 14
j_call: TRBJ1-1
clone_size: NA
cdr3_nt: TGTGCCAGCAGCGGGCGTCAGGGGTATACTGAAGCTTTCTTT
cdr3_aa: CASSGRQGYTEAFF

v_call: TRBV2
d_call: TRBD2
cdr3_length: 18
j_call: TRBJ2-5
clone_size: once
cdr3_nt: TGTGCCAGCAGTGAAAACTTCCCGACTAGCGGGGGCCAAGAGACCCAGTACTTC
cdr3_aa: CASSENFPTSGGQETQYF

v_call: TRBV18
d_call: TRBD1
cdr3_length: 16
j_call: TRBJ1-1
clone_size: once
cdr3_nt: TGTGCCAGCTCACCCCGGGACAGGGTATCGACCACTGAAGCTTTCTTT
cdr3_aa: CASSPRDRVSTTEAFF

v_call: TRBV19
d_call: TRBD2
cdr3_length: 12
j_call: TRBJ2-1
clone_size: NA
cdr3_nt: TGTGCCAGTAGCTTAGCGGGACATGAGCAGTTCTTC
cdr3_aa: CASSLAGHEQFF

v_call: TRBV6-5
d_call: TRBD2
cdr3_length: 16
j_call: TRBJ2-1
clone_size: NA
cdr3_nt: TGTGCCAGCAGTTGGCGGACTAGCGGGAGTTACGATGAGCAGTTCTTC
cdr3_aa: CASSWRTSGSYDEQFF

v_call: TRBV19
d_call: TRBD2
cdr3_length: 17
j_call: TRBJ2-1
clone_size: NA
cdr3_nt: TGTGCCAGTAGTAACAAGCCCGGGACTAGCGAGTACAATGAGCAGTTCTTC
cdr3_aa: CASSNKPGTSEYNEQFF

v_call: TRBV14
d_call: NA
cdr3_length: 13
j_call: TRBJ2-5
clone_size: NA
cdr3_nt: TGTGCCAGCAGCCAAGATCTCGCAGAGACCCAGTACTTC
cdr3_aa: CASSQDLAETQYF

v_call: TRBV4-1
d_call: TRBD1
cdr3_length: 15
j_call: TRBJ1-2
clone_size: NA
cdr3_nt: TGCGCCAGCAGCGGTATTCCCTTGGGACAGGATGGCTACACCTTC
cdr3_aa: CASSGIPLGQDGYTF

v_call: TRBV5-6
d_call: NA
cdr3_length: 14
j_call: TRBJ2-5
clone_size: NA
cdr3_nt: TGTGCCAGCAGCTTGGAGGAATTCCGAGAGACCCAGTACTTC
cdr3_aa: CASSLEEFRETQYF